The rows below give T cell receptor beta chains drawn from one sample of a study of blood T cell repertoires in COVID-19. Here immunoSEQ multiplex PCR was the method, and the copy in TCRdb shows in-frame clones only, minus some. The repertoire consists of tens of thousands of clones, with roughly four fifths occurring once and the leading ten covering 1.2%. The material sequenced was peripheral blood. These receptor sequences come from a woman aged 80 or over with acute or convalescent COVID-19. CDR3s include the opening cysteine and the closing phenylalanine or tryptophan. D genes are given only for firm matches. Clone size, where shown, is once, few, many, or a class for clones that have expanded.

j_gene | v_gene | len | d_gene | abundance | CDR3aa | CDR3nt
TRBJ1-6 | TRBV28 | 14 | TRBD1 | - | CASSSQGARPPLHF | TGTGCCAGCAGTTCTCAGGGGGCTCGTCCACCCCTCCACTTT
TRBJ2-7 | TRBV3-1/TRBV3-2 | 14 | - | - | CASSRAGFSYEQYF | TGTGCCAGCAGCCGAGCAGGGTTCTCCTACGAGCAGTACTTC
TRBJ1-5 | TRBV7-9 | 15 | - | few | CASSPLTGDNQPQHF | TGTGCCAGCAGCCCATTAACAGGAGACAATCAGCCCCAGCATTTT
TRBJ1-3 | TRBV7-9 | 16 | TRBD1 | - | CASSFSGTGVGNTIYF | TGTGCCAGCAGCTTTTCCGGGACAGGGGTTGGAAACACCATATATTTT
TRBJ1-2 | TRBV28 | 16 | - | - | CASSSQGGSGGGGYTF | TGTGCCAGCAGTTCACAGGGCGGCAGCGGTGGGGGTGGCTACACCTTC
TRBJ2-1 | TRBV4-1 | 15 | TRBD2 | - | CASSQESSGVNEQFF | TGCGCCAGCAGCCAAGAGTCTAGCGGGGTCAATGAGCAGTTCTTC
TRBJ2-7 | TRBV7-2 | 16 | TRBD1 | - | CASSPRWDRGGSEQYF | TGTGCCAGCAGCCCTCGCTGGGACAGGGGGGGATCCGAGCAGTACTTC
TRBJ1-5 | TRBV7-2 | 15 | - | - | CASSAGGFGNQPQHF | TGTGCCAGCAGCGCGGGGGGGTTCGGCAATCAGCCCCAGCATTTT
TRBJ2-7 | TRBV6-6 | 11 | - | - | CASRIVYEQYF | TGTGCCAGCAGAATCGTCTACGAGCAGTACTTC
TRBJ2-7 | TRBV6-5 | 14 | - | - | CASSPGGRGYEQYF | TGTGCCAGCAGTCCAGGGGGGCGCGGCTACGAGCAGTACTTC
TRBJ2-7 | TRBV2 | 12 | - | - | CASSAKSYEQYF | TGTGCCAGCAGTGCTAAGTCCTACGAGCAGTACTTC
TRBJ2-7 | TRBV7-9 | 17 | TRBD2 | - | CASSSALGRGGLHEQYF | TGTGCCAGCAGCTCAGCTCTGGGGCGGGGGGGACTCCACGAGCAGTACTTC
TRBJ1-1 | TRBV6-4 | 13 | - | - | CASSREANTEAFF | TGTGCCAGCAGCAGGGAGGCTAACACTGAAGCTTTCTTT
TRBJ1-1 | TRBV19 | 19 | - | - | CASSIDKDRSSTLNTEAFF | TGTGCCAGTAGTATAGATAAAGACAGGTCATCAACCCTGAACACTGAAGCTTTCTTT
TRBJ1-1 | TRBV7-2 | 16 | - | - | CASTGGRRAVNTEAFF | TGTGCCAGCACCGGGGGGCGGAGGGCCGTTAACACTGAAGCTTTCTTT
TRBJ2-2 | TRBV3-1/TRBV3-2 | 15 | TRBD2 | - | CASSQRGVGTGELFF | TGTGCCAGCAGCCAGCGGGGGGTTGGCACCGGGGAGCTGTTTTTT
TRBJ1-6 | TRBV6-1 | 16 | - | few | CASSEANMGRRLTLHF | TGTGCCAGCAGTGAGGCCAACATGGGCAGACGACTAACCCTCCACTTT
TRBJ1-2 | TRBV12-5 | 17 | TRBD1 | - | CASGPGLGQGANYGYTF | TGTGCTAGTGGTCCAGGACTCGGACAGGGAGCGAACTATGGCTACACCTTC
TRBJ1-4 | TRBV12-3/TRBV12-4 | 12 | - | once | CASSFSTGKLFF | TGTGCCAGCAGTTTCTCCACGGGAAAACTGTTTTTT
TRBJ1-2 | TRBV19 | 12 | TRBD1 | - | CASLGQYYGYTF | TGTGCCAGCCTGGGACAGTACTATGGCTACACCTTC
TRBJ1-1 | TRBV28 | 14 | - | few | CASSLAGLSTEAFF | TGTGCCAGCAGTTTAGCAGGGTTGAGTACTGAAGCTTTCTTT
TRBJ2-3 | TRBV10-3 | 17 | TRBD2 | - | CATEPGLAGGLTDTQYF | TGTGCCACCGAACCGGGACTAGCGGGGGGTCTCACAGATACGCAGTATTTT
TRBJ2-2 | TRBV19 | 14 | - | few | CASNEDSYTGELFF | TGTGCCAGTAACGAGGACAGCTACACCGGGGAGCTGTTTTTT
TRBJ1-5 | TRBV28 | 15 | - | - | CASSSSGVSNQPQHF | TGTGCCAGCAGTTCCTCAGGGGTTAGCAATCAGCCCCAGCATTTT
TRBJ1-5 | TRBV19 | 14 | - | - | CASSTRQKLQPQHF | TGTGCCAGTAGTACCCGACAGAAACTTCAGCCCCAGCATTTT
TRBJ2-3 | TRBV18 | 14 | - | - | CASSGDWITDTQYF | TGTGCCAGCTCCGGGGACTGGATCACAGATACGCAGTATTTT
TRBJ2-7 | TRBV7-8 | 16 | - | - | CASSPGTELRSYEQYF | TGTGCCAGCAGCCCCGGAACTGAACTACGGTCCTACGAGCAGTACTTC
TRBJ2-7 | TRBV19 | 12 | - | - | CASSTPTYEQYF | TGTGCCAGTAGTACCCCAACTTACGAGCAGTACTTC
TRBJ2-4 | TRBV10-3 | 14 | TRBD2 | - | CASHSGIAKNIQYF | TGTGCCTCTCATAGCGGGATAGCCAAAAACATTCAGTACTTC
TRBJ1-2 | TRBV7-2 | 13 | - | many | CASARGGGEGYTF | TGTGCCAGCGCACGTGGAGGGGGGGAAGGCTACACCTTC
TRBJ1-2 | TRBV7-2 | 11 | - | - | CASSQRYGYTF | TGTGCCAGCAGCCAGCGGTATGGCTACACCTTC
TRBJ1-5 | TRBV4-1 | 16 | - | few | CASSQDGGVGSQPQHF | TGCGCCAGCAGCCAAGATGGGGGGGTTGGAAGTCAGCCCCAGCATTTT
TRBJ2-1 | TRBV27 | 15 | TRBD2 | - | CASSSLGLADNEQFF | TGTGCCAGCTCCTCCTTGGGACTAGCAGACAATGAGCAGTTCTTC
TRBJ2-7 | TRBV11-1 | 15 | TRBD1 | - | CASSVAGTGGNEQYF | TGTGCCAGCAGCGTCGCCGGGACAGGGGGAAACGAGCAGTACTTC
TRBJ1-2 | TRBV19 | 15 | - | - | CASSIVRTPNYGYTF | TGTGCCAGTAGTATAGTAAGAACTCCTAACTATGGCTACACCTTC
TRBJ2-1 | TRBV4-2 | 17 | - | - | CASSDASPTGIYNEQFF | TGTGCCAGCAGCGATGCCAGTCCTACCGGGATATACAATGAGCAGTTCTTC
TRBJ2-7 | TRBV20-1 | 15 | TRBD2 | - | CSASLLAGTTYEQYF | TGCAGTGCTAGTCTACTAGCGGGGACGACCTACGAGCAGTACTTC
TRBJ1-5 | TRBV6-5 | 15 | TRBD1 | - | CATHAGTGNNQPQHF | TGTGCCACACACGCCGGGACAGGGAACAATCAGCCCCAGCATTTT
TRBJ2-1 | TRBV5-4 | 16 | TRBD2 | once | CASSARTSGLYNEQFF | TGTGCCAGCAGCGCAAGGACTAGCGGTCTATACAATGAGCAGTTCTTC
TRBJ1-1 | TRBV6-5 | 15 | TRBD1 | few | CASTQPGTGNTEAFF | TGTGCCAGCACCCAGCCAGGGACAGGGAACACTGAAGCTTTCTTT
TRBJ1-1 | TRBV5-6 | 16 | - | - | CASTMEIRVFDTEAFF | TGTGCCAGCACCATGGAAATCAGGGTTTTCGACACTGAAGCTTTCTTT
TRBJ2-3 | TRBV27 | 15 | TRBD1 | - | CASSHGQGEADTQYF | TGTGCCAGCAGTCACGGACAGGGGGAGGCAGATACGCAGTATTTT
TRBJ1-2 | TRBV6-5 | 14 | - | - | CASSRSTGNYGYTF | TGTGCCAGCAGCCGTTCCACAGGAAACTATGGCTACACCTTC
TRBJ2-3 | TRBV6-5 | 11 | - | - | CAIRGGNTQYF | TGTGCCATCCGTGGGGGGAATACGCAGTATTTT
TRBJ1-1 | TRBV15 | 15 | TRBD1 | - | CATSNPRQGDTEAFF | TGTGCCACCAGCAACCCACGACAGGGGGACACTGAAGCTTTCTTT
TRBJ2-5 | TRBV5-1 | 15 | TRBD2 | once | CASSLQTSGQETQYF | TGCGCCAGCAGCCTCCAGACTAGCGGCCAAGAGACCCAGTACTTC
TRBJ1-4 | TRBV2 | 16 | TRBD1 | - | CASGRDRGLANEKLFF | TGTGCCAGCGGACGCGACAGGGGGCTGGCTAATGAAAAACTGTTTTTT
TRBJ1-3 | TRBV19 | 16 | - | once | CASRAQGTGGGNTIYF | TGTGCCAGTAGGGCCCAGGGTACCGGAGGGGGAAACACCATATATTTT
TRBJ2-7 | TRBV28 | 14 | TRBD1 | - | CASSLEQGAHEQYF | TGTGCCAGCAGTTTAGAACAGGGGGCCCACGAGCAGTACTTC
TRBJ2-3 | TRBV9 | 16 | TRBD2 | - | CASSGVSGAYTDTQYF | TGTGCCAGCAGCGGGGTTAGCGGGGCCTACACAGATACGCAGTATTTT
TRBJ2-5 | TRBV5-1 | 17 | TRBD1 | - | CASSLNTGTGVGETQYF | TGCGCCAGCAGCTTGAATACAGGGACAGGGGTGGGAGAGACCCAGTACTTC
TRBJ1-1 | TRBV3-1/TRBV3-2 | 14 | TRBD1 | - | CASSRVTGRTEAFF | TGTGCCAGCAGCCGGGTGACAGGGAGAACTGAAGCTTTCTTT